Listed here is a single T cell receptor (beta chain). Adults between roughly 18 and 89 years of age took part from fewer than 30 US areas. Which cohort a participant joined came from the clinical history participants gave. The data originate from a study of blood T cell repertoires in COVID-19. About the research overall: Sites in the United States, Italy and Spain provided acute and convalescent COVID-19 samples. Sources were T cells, B-cell-depleted T cells, or PBMCs; the material itself was cDNA or gDNA.

Only in-frame clones appear in the TCRdb table, and some are missing; sequencing was by immunoSEQ multiplex PCR. This table holds more than 400,000 clones, less than 95% found once. This CDR3 has 16 amino acids. Germline CDR1 reads SGHNT; CDR2 reads YENEEA. Trimming cost V 5 bases and J 2 bases, with 16 bases left between them. V is TRBV11-3 and J is TRBJ2-1; tentatively, D is TRBD2 (6 bases). The receptor's source is a man between 18 and 29 years old who had recovered from COVID-19. Sequences were obtained from PBMCs or T cells enriched from blood (not recorded which). In DNA, the CDR3 is TGTGCCAGCAGCCGGCACGGGGGTGGGGCCTACAATGAGCAGTTCTTC. Translated: CASSRHGGGAYNEQFF.